A single sample gave rise to the 5 T cell receptor beta chains below, sequenced in a study of regulatory T cells in long-lasting Graves disease. Time point specified: newly diagnosed GD, antithyroid drugs for less than 3 months. Extracted PBMC RNA gave rise to the TCR library. Building of the TCR beta libraries involved iRepertoire HTBI primers and Arm-PCR of CDR3 regions. TCRdb called the multiplex PCR reads again in MiXCR, with one record for every CDR3 protein. Among roughly 610,000 distinct CDR3 sequences, about 15% were seen once, and the ten largest hold around 19%. These same data were also listed under a study on T cells in Graves' hyperthyroidism and ophthalmopathy.

The sequences come from peripheral blood mononuclear cells (PBMCs), collected at new diagnosis, from a patient treated with antithyroid drugs. The receptor set was obtained from a woman in her 30s with Graves disease.

This clonotype was seen many times. The chain is built from TRBV6-2 or TRBV6-3 and TRBJ2-7; 8 nucleotides align to TRBD2. CDR1 and CDR2 from the germline V gene are MNHEY and SVGEGT. Trimming removed 7 bases from V and 5 bases from J; junction bases left unmatched: 10. This CDR3 has 14 residues. CDR3 amino acids: CASTPGLGPDEQYF. The DNA of the CDR3 is TGTGCCAGCACCCCGGGACTAGGTCCCGACGAGCAGTACTTC.

This clonotype was seen repeatedly, ten times or more. The chain couples TRBV7-2 to TRBJ2-1; tentatively, D is TRBD2 (5 bases). V was clipped by 3 bases and J by 1 base, with 10 bases between them. Germline CDR1 SGHTA, CDR2 FQGNSA. The CDR3 has 15 amino acids. The DNA of the CDR3 is TGTGCCAGCAGCTTTTTTGGGAGATCCTACAATGAGCAGTTCTTC. It codes for CASSFFGRSYNEQFF.

This clonotype was found many times. The chain uses TRBV11-2 and TRBJ2-7; D remains unclear. The V gene's germline CDR1 is SGHAT and CDR2 FQNNGV. The CDR3 sequence is 12 residues long. The V end was cut by 3 bases, the J end by 5 bases, with 8 bases between. The CDR3 bases are TGTGCCAGCAGCTTTGGCTTTGACGAGCAGTACTTC. Translation gives CASSFGFDEQYF.

This clonotype was counted at least ten times. The chain couples TRBV2 to TRBJ2-7, with D maybe TRBD2 (6 bases). Germline values: CDR1 SNHLY, CDR2 FYNNEI. The CDR3 runs 10 residues. Deletions cut 8 bases from V and 5 bases from J, with 7 bases between. The CDR3 DNA sequence: TGTGCCAGCGGAGGGAACGAGCAGTACTTC. This translates into CASGGNEQYF.

This clonotype was observed at least ten times. The gene calls are TRBV6-1 and TRBJ2-5, with TRBD2 matching 9 bases. J was trimmed by 5 bases and V by 5 bases; bases with no gene match: 15. The CDR3 has 17 amino acids. The V gene's germline CDR1 is MNHNS and CDR2 SASEGT. CDR3 sequence (DNA): TGTGCCAGCAGTCCTGTCCCCGCGAGCGGGAGGAGGGAGACCCAGTACTTC. As protein: CASSPVPASGRRETQYF.